This T cell receptor (beta chain) was documented in a study of T cell responses to AZD1222 COVID-19 vaccine. Study-wide findings and caveats: Baseline antibody screening turned up just a handful of seropositive AZD1222 recipients. Close to half of spike-specific TCRs reportedly recognize unmutated variant regions.

Here immunoSEQ multiplex PCR was the method, and the copy in TCRdb shows in-frame clones only, minus some. The sample lists over 100,000 clones; about 88% were seen once. As concerns this clone: Its antigen remains unknown.

Germline assignment: CDR1 SGHAT and CDR2 FQNNGV. V lost 4 bases and J 4 bases, leaving 23 bases between the germline ends. The CDR3 covers 19 residues. The rearrangement joins TRBV11-2 to TRBJ2-6; D is possibly TRBD2 (8 bases). This sequence was found in an adult in good health. The starting material was peripheral blood, obtained on day 0 of AZD1222 vaccination. The CDR3 coding sequence is TGTGCCAGCAGCTCCGGGGGGGGACAGCCAACGATAGGGGCCAACGTCCTGACTTTC. Translating it yields CASSSGGGQPTIGANVLTF.